The 9 T cell receptor beta chains given below trace back to one sample, sequenced in a study of T cell responses to AZD1222 COVID-19 vaccine. Produced via immunoSEQ multiplex PCR; TCRdb's table is partial and in-frame only. The repertoire consists of approximately 84,000 clones, with about 80% occurring once and the leading ten covering approximately 1.3%. The sample in question was peripheral blood, obtained 28 days after the second AZD1222 dose. The origin of the receptors is an adult who received the AZD1222 COVID-19 vaccine.

The chain employs TRBV7-9 and TRBJ1-4, with D hard to call. CDR1 and CDR2 from the germline V gene are SEHNR and FQNEAQ (reference sequence). Trimming cost V 4 bases and J 6 bases, with 15 bases left between them. The CDR3 length is 15 residues. The CDR3 region is CASSSPARRYEKLFF. The CDR3 region has the DNA TGTGCCAGCAGCTCACCCGCAAGGCGATATGAAAAACTGTTTTTT.

This clone was seen a single time. The chain recombines TRBV14 with TRBJ2-3; D is uncertain. This CDR3 has 15 residues. V lost 0 bases and J lost 0, with 7 bases in between. Per the germline V gene, CDR1 is SGHDN and CDR2 is FVKESK. CDR3 DNA: TGTGCCAGCAGCCAAGACGGAACTAGCACAGATACGCAGTATTTT. Protein: CASSQDGTSTDTQYF. Looking up the rest from reference TRBV14 and TRBJ2-3 gives the full variable domain: EAGVTQFPSHSVIEKGQTVTLRCDPISGHDNLYWYRRVMGKEIKFLLHFVKESKQDESGMPNNRFLAERTGGTYSTLKVQPAELEDSGVYFCASSQDGTSTDTQYFGPGTRLTVL.

The chain links TRBV2 to TRBJ1-1; TRBD1 agrees at 8 bases. CDR1 and CDR2 (germline): SNHLY, FYNNEI. Trimming took 5 bases from V and 1 from J; bases not matched to a gene: 3. This CDR3 comprises 14 residues. CDR3 amino acids: CASSPGGPNTEAFF. CDR3 DNA sequence: TGTGCCAGCAGTCCAGGGGGCCCGAACACTGAAGCTTTCTTT.

The V call is TRBV5-1, the J call TRBJ2-2; D might be TRBD1 or TRBD2, each matching 5 bases. The CDR3 length is 15 residues. The V gene lost 4 bases and the J gene lost 7 bases, with 17 bases spanning the gap. CDR1 SGHRS and CDR2 YFSETQ come from the germline V gene. DNA for the CDR3: TGCGCCAGCAGCCATTCAGCAGGGAGTGGCGGGGAGCTGTTTTTT. This gives the protein CASSHSAGSGGELFF.

V gene TRBV18 combines with J gene TRBJ1-5; D unresolved. V gave up 5 bases and J gave up 7 bases, with 12 bases separating them. This CDR3 comprises 13 residues. Looked up from germline, CDR1 is KGHSH and CDR2 is LQKENI. The CDR3 reads CASSLETEQPQHF. CDR3 DNA: TGTGCCAGCTCATTGGAAACAGAACAGCCCCAGCATTTT.

This sequence joins TRBV10-3 and TRBJ2-2, with 10 bases aligning to TRBD1. Germline trimming cut 3 bases from V and 6 bases from J; bases unmatched to any gene: 7. The CDR3 runs 16 residues. CDR1 and CDR2 (germline): ENHRY, SYGVKD. For the CDR3, the DNA is TGTGCCATCAGTGAAACGGGACAGGGGACGGCCGGGGAGCTGTTTTTT. Translating gives CAISETGQGTAGELFF.

The chain combines TRBV5-1 with TRBJ2-1; 7 bases fit TRBD2. CDR1 is SGHRS and CDR2 is YFSETQ in the germline V gene. With V trimmed by 2 bases and J by 5 bases, 4 bases remained unmatched. CDR3 length: 14 residues. This chain's CDR3 is CASSLGTNNNEQFF. CDR3 sequence (DNA): TGCGCCAGCAGCTTAGGGACTAACAACAATGAGCAGTTCTTC.

CDR3 coding DNA: TGTGCCAGCAAAGGGTCCCCGAGCTCTGGGGCCAACGTCCTGACTTTC. This encodes CASKGSPSSGANVLTF. The chain recombines TRBV28 with TRBJ2-6, with D unresolved. The CDR3 consists of 16 residues. Germline V lookup: CDR1 MDHEN, CDR2 SYDVKM. V was pared by 7 bases and J by 0 bases, with 13 bases between.

This chain connects TRBV5-6 to TRBJ2-2; D gene unclear. Germline loops: CDR1 SGHDT, CDR2 YYEEEE. V was trimmed by 0 bases and J by 0 bases, leaving 3 bases between them. The CDR3 contains 14 residues. The CDR3 coding sequence is TGTGCCAGCAGCTTGGAGCCGAACACCGGGGAGCTGTTTTTT. Translating it yields CASSLEPNTGELFF.